The T cell receptor beta chain under discussion was sequenced for a study of identical twins. Germline V gene lookup returns CDR1 SQVTM and CDR2 ANQGSEA. The V and J ends lost 2 bases and 5 bases respectively, with 7 bases between them. The CDR3 consists of 12 residues. Template switching supplied a universal primer site; unique molecular identifiers were carried on the cDNA. TCRdb re-called the 5' RACE reads through MiXCR, storing one row per CDR3 protein. The sample has approximately 240,000 distinct CDR3 sequences, about 14% seen once. In its sample, this clonotype was seen a few times. The target antigen is unknown. Study results and caveats: Models underestimated how often monozygotic twins shared out-of-frame TCR alpha.

This rearrangement joins TRBV29-1 to TRBJ2-1; D unclear. The TCR sequence derives from a woman aged 18 to 35 in good health. The sequencing sample was made of memory (CD45RO+) T cells sorted from blood. Here the CDR3 reads CSVETAHNEQFF. DNA for the CDR3: TGCAGCGTTGAAACGGCCCACAATGAGCAGTTCTTC.